Included here is one TCR beta chain sequence, with context. The data are from a study of control samples from healthy donors and cancer patients. CDR3 length: 15 residues. Germline V lookup: CDR1 SQVTM, CDR2 ANQGSEA. V gave up 1 base and J gave up 5 bases; unmatched junction bases: 8. Assay: immunoSEQ multiplex PCR; the TCRdb copy retains only in-frame clones and omits some. The table records about 89,000 clones, 70% to 90% of them present only once. What was sequenced was blood. This sequence joins TRBV29-1 and TRBJ2-3, with TRBD2 matching 8 bases. The sequence was obtained from a woman in her 40s in good health. The CDR3 nucleotides read TGCAGCGTTGAAGGGGGACTAGTCGATGTAGATACGCAGTATTTT. Its translation is CSVEGGLVDVDTQYF.